This is a list of T cell receptor beta chains from one sample in a study of T cells after yellow fever vaccination. TCRdb recomputed calls from the 5' RACE reads with MiXCR, one row per CDR3 protein. The sample shows some 260,000 distinct CDR3 sequences, around 5.2% of them seen only once. The sample consisted of CD4+ T cells sorted from PBMCs, taken on the day of the yellow fever booster vaccination. The receptors derive from a man aged 18 to 35 who received the YFV17D yellow fever vaccine. The CDR3 runs from the conserved cysteine through the conserved F or W. The D gene is left open where the match is weak. Size tells how often a clone was seen (once, few, many) or the class of an expanded clone, and some rows leave it out.

v_call	cdr3_length	j_call	d_call	clone_size	cdr3_nt	cdr3_aa
TRBV12-3/TRBV12-4	13	TRBJ1-3	.	few	TGTGCCAGCAGGCTGCTCTCTGGAAACACCATATATTTT	CASRLLSGNTIYF
TRBV10-3	14	TRBJ1-5	.	many	TGTGCCATCAGCCCTGACGGGAGCAATCAGCCCCAGCATTTT	CAISPDGSNQPQHF
TRBV11-2	14	TRBJ2-1	.	.	TGTGCCAGCAGCTCCGGGCGGCAGTACAATGAGCAGTTCTTC	CASSSGRQYNEQFF
TRBV15	21	TRBJ1-1	TRBD1	few	TGTGCCACCAGCAGAAGACCGAAAGGACAGGGCGTGGGGGGCATGAACACTGAAGCTTTCTTT	CATSRRPKGQGVGGMNTEAFF
TRBV20-1	14	TRBJ1-2	.	.	TGCAGTGCTAGAGACCCACAGAATAACTATGGCTACACCTTC	CSARDPQNNYGYTF
TRBV7-2	16	TRBJ1-1	TRBD1	.	TGTGCCAGCAGTGGACAGGGGGCTTTTATGAACACTGAAGCTTTCTTT	CASSGQGAFMNTEAFF
TRBV30	13	TRBJ2-3	.	many	TGTGCCTGGAGTCGGGGTATGACAGATACGCAGTATTTT	CAWSRGMTDTQYF
TRBV4-3	15	TRBJ1-3	.	.	TGCGCCAGCAGCCAAGAGCCTAGTAGTGGAAACACCATATATTTT	CASSQEPSSGNTIYF
TRBV5-1	16	TRBJ1-3	.	many	TGCGCCAGCAGCCCCTTGCCACCGGACTCTGGAAACACCATATATTTT	CASSPLPPDSGNTIYF
TRBV6-5	13	TRBJ1-1	.	many	TGTGCCAGCTCGAACCGGGCGTGGACTGAAGCTTTCTTT	CASSNRAWTEAFF
TRBV20-1	14	TRBJ2-2	.	few	TGCAGTGCTACAGGGTGGAAGGGCACCGGGGAGCTGTTTTTT	CSATGWKGTGELFF
TRBV4-2	16	TRBJ2-1	.	.	TGTGCCAGCAGCCCAGATTTGTGGGGCGCCTACAATGAGCAGTTCTTC	CASSPDLWGAYNEQFF
TRBV3-1	13	TRBJ2-3	.	many	TGTGCCAGCAGCCAGGTGGGCACAGATACGCAGTATTTT	CASSQVGTDTQYF
TRBV5-4	15	TRBJ2-7	.	few	TGTGCCAGCAGCCCAAGGGGTAGCGGATCCTACGAGCAGTACTTC	CASSPRGSGSYEQYF
TRBV5-1	14	TRBJ2-6	.	.	TGCGCCAGCAGCCCGACATCTGGGGCCAACGTCCTGACTTTC	CASSPTSGANVLTF
TRBV12-5	13	TRBJ1-5	.	.	TGTGCTAGTGGTTTTCTCGAGGGGCAGCCCCAGCATTTT	CASGFLEGQPQHF
TRBV5-5	15	TRBJ1-2	.	few	TGTGCCAGCAGACGCACCGGGACCGACAACTATGGCTACACCTTC	CASRRTGTDNYGYTF
TRBV29-1	23	TRBJ1-6	TRBD1	.	TGCAGCGCCTACAGGGACAGGGGACAGAATCTGGAAATCCAGGGGGAGTCGAATTCACCCCTCCACTTT	CSAYRDRGQNLEIQGESNSPLHF
TRBV5-1	14	TRBJ2-5	.	many	TGCGCCAGCAGTCATGACAGCGCTGGAGAGACCCAGTACTTC	CASSHDSAGETQYF
TRBV7-2	12	TRBJ2-1	.	many	TGTGCCAGCAGCCGCGACTCGAATGAGCAGTTCTTC	CASSRDSNEQFF
TRBV5-1	14	TRBJ2-5	.	.	TGCGCCAGCAGCTTGGGGAGCTTCCAAGAGACCCAGTACTTC	CASSLGSFQETQYF
TRBV2	14	TRBJ2-3	.	.	TGTGCCAGCAGCAAGGGTTTCGGCACAGATACGCAGTATTTT	CASSKGFGTDTQYF
TRBV4-3	17	TRBJ2-3	.	.	TGCGCCAGCAGCCAAGGGGGAGGGGGCCGGGGCACAGATACGCAGTATTTT	CASSQGGGGRGTDTQYF
TRBV20-1	14	TRBJ2-3	.	few	TGCAGTGTAACAGGGTACGGGCACACAGATACGCAGTATTTT	CSVTGYGHTDTQYF
TRBV7-9	16	TRBJ2-6	.	few	TGTGCCAGCAGCCCACTCCGCGGCTTTGGGGCCAACGTCCTGACTTTC	CASSPLRGFGANVLTF
TRBV3-1	12	TRBJ2-1	.	few	TGTGCCAGCAGCCAAGGCCATAGTGAGCAGTTCTTC	CASSQGHSEQFF
TRBV6-2/TRBV6-3	14	TRBJ2-3	.	.	TGTGCCAGCAGTTACGGTCTAGTAGCGGATACGCAGTATTTT	CASSYGLVADTQYF
TRBV5-1	14	TRBJ1-5	.	few	TGCGCCAGCAGCGCCACCGGATCCAATCAGCCCCAGCATTTT	CASSATGSNQPQHF
TRBV7-3	15	TRBJ2-1	TRBD2	many	TGTGCCAGCAGCGTCTCTAGCGGACTCTACAATGAGCAGTTCTTC	CASSVSSGLYNEQFF
TRBV20-1	18	TRBJ1-5	TRBD1	few	TGCAGTGCTAGAAATAACGGGAACAGGGGGTATAGCAATCAGCCCCAGCATTTT	CSARNNGNRGYSNQPQHF
TRBV12-3/TRBV12-4	12	TRBJ2-1	.	many	TGTGCCAGCAGTTCCGGGGATCGCGGGCAGTTCTTC	CASSSGDRGQFF
TRBV4-3	17	TRBJ2-3	TRBD2	.	TGCGCCAGCAGCCAAGAGGTCCTAGCGGGGGGGGCAGATACGCAGTATTTT	CASSQEVLAGGADTQYF
TRBV6-5	16	TRBJ1-1	TRBD1	.	TGTGCCAGCAGTCCCCGGGCAGGGGGGTTGATCCCTGAAGCTTTCTTT	CASSPRAGGLIPEAFF
TRBV13	14	TRBJ2-3	.	once	TGTGCCAGCAGCAAACCCGACAGCACAGATACGCAGTATTTT	CASSKPDSTDTQYF
TRBV5-1	15	TRBJ1-3	.	.	TGCGCCAGCAGCTTGGAGAGGGGCCCGGGAAACACCATATATTTT	CASSLERGPGNTIYF
TRBV12-3/TRBV12-4	13	TRBJ1-2	.	few	TGTGCCAGCAAGGGCGGGGCCTACTATGGCTACACCTTC	CASKGGAYYGYTF
TRBV9	15	TRBJ2-1	.	many	TGTGCCAGCAGCGTGACCGGGACCCCCACCAATGAGCAGTTCTTC	CASSVTGTPTNEQFF
TRBV20-1	17	TRBJ1-6	.	many	TGCAGTGCTAGAGCCGACAGAGGATATAGGGGTAATTCACCCCTCCACTTT	CSARADRGYRGNSPLHF
TRBV6-5	17	TRBJ2-7	TRBD2	.	TGTGCCAGCAGTTACTCGAGCGGGGGGGGAGGTGCCTACGAGCAGTACTTC	CASSYSSGGGGAYEQYF
TRBV20-1	9	TRBJ1-1	.	many	TGCAGTGCTAGCGGTGAAGCTTTCTTT	CSASGEAFF
TRBV7-3	15	TRBJ2-5	TRBD2	many	TGTGCCAGCAGCCTAGCGGGGGTGGACCAAGAGACCCAGTACTTC	CASSLAGVDQETQYF
TRBV12-3/TRBV12-4	12	TRBJ2-3	.	many	TGTGCCAGCAGTTTGGCCACAGATACGCAGTATTTT	CASSLATDTQYF
TRBV20-1	15	TRBJ2-5	TRBD1	many	TGCAGTGCGCCGCAATTCGGGACAGTAGGGGAGACCCAGTACTTC	CSAPQFGTVGETQYF